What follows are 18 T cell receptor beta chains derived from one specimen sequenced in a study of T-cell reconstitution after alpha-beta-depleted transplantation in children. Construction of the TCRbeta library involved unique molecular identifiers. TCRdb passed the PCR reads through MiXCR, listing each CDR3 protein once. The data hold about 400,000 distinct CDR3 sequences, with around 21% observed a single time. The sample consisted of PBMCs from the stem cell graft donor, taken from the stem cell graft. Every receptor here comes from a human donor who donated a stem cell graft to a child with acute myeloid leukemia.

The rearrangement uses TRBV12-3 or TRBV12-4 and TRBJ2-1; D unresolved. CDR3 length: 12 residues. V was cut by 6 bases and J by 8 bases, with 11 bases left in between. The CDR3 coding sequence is TGTGCCAGCAGCCGCCCAGGCGATGAGCAGTTCTTC. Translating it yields CASSRPGDEQFF.

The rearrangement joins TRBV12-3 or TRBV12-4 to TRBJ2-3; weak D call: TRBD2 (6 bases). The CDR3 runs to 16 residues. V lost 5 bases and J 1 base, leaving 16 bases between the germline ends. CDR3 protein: CASSPDSGFGTDTQYF. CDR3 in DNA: TGTGCCAGCAGTCCCGATAGCGGATTTGGCACAGATACGCAGTATTTT.

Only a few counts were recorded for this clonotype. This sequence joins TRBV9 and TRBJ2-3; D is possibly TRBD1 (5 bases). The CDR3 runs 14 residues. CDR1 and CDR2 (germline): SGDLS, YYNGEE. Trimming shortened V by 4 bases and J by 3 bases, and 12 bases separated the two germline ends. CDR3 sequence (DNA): TGTGCCAGCAGCCCCCGGACAAAAACAGATACGCAGTATTTT. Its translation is CASSPRTKTDTQYF.

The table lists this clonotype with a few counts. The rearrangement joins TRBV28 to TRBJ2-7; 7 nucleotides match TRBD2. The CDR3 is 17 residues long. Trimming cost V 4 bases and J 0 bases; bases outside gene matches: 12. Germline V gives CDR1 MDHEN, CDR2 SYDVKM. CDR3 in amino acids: CASSYGPLLASSYEQYF. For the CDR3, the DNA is TGTGCCAGCAGTTATGGCCCCTTACTAGCGAGCTCCTACGAGCAGTACTTC.

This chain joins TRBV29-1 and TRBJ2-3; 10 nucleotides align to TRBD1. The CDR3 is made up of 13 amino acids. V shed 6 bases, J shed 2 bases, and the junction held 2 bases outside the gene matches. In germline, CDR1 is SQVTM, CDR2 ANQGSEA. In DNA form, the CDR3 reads TGCAGCGTCCGACAGGGGGCCACAGATACGCAGTATTTT. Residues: CSVRQGATDTQYF.

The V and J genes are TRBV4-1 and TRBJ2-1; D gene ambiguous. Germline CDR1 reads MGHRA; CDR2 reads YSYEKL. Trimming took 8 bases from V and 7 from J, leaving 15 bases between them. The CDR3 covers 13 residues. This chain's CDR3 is CASAPRTVNEQFF. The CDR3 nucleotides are TGCGCCAGCGCGCCCCGAACTGTGAATGAGCAGTTCTTC.

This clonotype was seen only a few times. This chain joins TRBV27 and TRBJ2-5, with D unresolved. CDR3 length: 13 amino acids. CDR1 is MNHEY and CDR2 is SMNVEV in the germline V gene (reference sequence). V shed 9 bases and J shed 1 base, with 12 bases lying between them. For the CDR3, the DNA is TGTGCCAGTGGAGTTTCCACCCAAGAGACCCAGTACTTC. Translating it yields CASGVSTQETQYF.

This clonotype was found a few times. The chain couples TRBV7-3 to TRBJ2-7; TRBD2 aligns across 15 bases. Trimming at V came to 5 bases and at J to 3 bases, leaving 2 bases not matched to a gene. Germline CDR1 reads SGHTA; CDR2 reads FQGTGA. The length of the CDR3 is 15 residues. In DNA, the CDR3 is TGTGCCAGCAGCAAGGGACTAGCGGGAGGCTACGAGCAGTACTTC. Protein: CASSKGLAGGYEQYF.

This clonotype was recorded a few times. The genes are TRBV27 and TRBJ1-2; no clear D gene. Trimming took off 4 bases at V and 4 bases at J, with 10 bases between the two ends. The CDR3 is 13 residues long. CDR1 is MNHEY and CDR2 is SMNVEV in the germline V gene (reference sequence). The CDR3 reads CASSSPYGYGYTF. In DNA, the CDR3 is TGTGCCAGCAGTTCCCCTTATGGCTATGGCTACACCTTC.

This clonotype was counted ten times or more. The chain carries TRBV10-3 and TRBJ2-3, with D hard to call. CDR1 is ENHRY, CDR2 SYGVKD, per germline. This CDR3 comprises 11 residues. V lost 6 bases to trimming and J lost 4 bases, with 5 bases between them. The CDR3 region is CAIRASDTQYF. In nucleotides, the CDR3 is TGTGCCATCAGGGCTTCAGATACGCAGTATTTT.

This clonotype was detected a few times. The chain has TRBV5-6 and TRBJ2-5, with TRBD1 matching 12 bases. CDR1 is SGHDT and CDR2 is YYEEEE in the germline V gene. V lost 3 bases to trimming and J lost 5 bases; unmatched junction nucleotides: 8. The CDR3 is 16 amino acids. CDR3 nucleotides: TGTGCCAGCAGCTGGGAAGGGACAGGGGGCTGGGAGACCCAGTACTTC. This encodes CASSWEGTGGWETQYF.

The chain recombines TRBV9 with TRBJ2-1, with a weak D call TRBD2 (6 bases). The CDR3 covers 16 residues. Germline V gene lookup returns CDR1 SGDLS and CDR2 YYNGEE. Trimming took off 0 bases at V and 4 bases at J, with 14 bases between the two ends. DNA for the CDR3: TGTGCCAGCAGCGTAGACGGGAGCGGTATTTACAATGAGCAGTTCTTC. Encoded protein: CASSVDGSGIYNEQFF.

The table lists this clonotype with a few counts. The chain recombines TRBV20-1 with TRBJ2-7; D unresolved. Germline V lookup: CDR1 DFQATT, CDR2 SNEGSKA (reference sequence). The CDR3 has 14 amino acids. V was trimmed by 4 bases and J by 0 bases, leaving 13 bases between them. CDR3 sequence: CSATYRAVSYEQYF. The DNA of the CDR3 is TGCAGTGCTACCTACCGGGCCGTCTCCTACGAGCAGTACTTC.

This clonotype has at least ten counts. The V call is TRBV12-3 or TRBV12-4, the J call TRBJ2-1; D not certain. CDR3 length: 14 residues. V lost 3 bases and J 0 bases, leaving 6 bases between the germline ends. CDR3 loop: CASSLATSYNEQFF. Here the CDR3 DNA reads TGTGCCAGCAGTTTGGCCACCTCCTACAATGAGCAGTTCTTC.

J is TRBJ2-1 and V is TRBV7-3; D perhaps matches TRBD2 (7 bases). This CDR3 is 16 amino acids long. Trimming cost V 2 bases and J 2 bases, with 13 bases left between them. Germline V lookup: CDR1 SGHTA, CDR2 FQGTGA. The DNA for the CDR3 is TGTGCCAGCAGCTTATACGAGGGGGGGGCCTACAATGAGCAGTTCTTC. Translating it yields CASSLYEGGAYNEQFF. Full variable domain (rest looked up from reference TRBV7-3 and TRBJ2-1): GAGVSQTPSNKVTEKGKYVELRCDPISGHTALYWYRQSLGQGPEFLIYFQGTGAADDSGLPNDRFFAVRPEGSVSTLKIQRTERGDSAVYLCASSLYEGGAYNEQFFGPGTRLTVL.

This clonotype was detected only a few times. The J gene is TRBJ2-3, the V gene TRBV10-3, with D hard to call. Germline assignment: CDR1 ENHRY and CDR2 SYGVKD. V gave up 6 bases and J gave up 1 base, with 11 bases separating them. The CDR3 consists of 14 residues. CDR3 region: CAIRGRARTDTQYF. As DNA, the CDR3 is TGTGCCATCAGGGGTCGTGCACGCACAGATACGCAGTATTTT.

This CDR3 reads CASSIGALHNEQFF. The CDR3 DNA is TGTGCCAGCAGTATCGGAGCCTTACACAATGAGCAGTTCTTC. The rearrangement links TRBV12-3 or TRBV12-4 to TRBJ2-1; the D is unclear. This CDR3 has 14 residues. Trimming pared 5 bases from V and 5 bases from J, leaving 13 bases between.

The CDR3 is CASSSTGAPPSYEQYF. CDR3 DNA sequence: TGTGCCAGCAGTAGCACAGGGGCTCCCCCTTCCTACGAGCAGTACTTC. The chain couples TRBV6-1 to TRBJ2-7, with 7 bases matching TRBD1. Germline V gives CDR1 MNHNS, CDR2 SASEGT. V shed 5 bases and J 1 base; nucleotides not matched to a gene: 11. The length of the CDR3 is 16 residues.